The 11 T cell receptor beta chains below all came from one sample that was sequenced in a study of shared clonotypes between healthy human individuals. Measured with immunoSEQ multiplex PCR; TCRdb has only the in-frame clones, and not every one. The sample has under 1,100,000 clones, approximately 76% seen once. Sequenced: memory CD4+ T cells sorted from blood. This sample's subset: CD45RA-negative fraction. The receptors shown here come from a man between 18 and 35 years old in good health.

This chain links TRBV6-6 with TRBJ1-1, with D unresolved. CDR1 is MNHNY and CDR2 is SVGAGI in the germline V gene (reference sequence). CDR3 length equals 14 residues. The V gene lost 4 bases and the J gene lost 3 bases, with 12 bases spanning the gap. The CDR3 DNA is TGTGCCAGCAGTTCCACCGGTCTGGACACTGAAGCTTTCTTT. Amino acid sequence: CASSSTGLDTEAFF.

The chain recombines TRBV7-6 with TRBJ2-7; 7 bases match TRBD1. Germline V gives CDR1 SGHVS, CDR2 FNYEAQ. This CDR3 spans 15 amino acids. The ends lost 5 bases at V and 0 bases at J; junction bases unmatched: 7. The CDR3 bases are TGTGCCAGCAGCCGGGGACAGAGTAGCTCCTACGAGCAGTACTTC. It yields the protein CASSRGQSSSYEQYF.

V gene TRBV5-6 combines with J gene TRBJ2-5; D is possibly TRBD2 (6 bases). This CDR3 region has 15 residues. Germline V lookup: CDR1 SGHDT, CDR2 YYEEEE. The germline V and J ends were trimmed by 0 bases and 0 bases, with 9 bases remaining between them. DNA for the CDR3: TGTGCCAGCAGCTTGGGGGGGACTTACCAAGAGACCCAGTACTTC. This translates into CASSLGGTYQETQYF.

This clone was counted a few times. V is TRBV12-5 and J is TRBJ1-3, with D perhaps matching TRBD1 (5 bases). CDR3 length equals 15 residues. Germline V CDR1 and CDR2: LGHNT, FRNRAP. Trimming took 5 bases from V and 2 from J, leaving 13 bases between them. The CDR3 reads CASGNGALTGNTIYF. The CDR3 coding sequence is TGTGCTAGTGGTAACGGGGCGCTCACTGGAAACACCATATATTTT.

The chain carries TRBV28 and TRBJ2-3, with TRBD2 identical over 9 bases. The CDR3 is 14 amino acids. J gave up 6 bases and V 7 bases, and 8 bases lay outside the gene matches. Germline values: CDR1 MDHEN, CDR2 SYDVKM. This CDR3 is CASTLAGGWDTQYF. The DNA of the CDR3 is TGTGCCAGCACCCTCGCGGGGGGGTGGGATACGCAGTATTTT.

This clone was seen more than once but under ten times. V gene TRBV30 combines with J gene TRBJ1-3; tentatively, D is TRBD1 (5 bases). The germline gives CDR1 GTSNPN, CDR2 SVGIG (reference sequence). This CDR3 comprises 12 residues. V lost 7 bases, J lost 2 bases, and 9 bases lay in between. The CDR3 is CALGTAGNTIYF. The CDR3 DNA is TGTGCCTTGGGGACGGCTGGAAACACCATATATTTT.

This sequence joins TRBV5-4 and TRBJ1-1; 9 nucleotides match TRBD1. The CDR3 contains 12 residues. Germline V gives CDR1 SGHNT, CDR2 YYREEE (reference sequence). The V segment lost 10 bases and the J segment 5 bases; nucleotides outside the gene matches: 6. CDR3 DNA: TGTGCCGGACAGGGGCAGGGTACTGAAGCTTTCTTT. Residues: CAGQGQGTEAFF.

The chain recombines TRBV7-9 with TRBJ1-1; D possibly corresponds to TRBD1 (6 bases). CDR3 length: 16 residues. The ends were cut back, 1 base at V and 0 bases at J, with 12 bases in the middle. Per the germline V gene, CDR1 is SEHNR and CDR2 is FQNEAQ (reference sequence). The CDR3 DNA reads TGTGCCAGCAGCTTAGAAACAGGGTATATGAACACTGAAGCTTTCTTT. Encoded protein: CASSLETGYMNTEAFF.

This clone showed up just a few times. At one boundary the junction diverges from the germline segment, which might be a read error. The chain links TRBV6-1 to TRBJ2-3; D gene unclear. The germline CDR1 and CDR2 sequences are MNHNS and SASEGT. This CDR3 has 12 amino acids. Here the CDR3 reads CASREGPDTQYF. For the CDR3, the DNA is TGTGCCAGCAGGGAAGGCCCAGATACGCAGTATTTT.

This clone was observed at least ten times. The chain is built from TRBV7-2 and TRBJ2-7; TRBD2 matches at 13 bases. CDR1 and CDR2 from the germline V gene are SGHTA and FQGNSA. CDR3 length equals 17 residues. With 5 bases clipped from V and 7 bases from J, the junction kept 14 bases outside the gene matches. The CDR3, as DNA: TGTGCCAGCAGCCCCCCCCTCGGACTAGCGGGAGTAGGGGAGCAGTACTTC. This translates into CASSPPLGLAGVGEQYF. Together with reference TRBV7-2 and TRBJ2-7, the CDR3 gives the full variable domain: GAGVSQSPSNKVTEKGKDVELRCDPISGHTALYWYRQSLGQGLEFLIYFQGNSAPDKSGLPSDRFSAERTGGSVSTLTIQRTQQEDSAVYLCASSPPLGLAGVGEQYFGPGTRLTVT.

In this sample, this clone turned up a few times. CDR3 coding DNA: TGTGCCAGCAGGAAAGAGGGACAGGGAGGAACTGAAGCTTTCTTT. It specifies CASRKEGQGGTEAFF. V and J are TRBV6-4 and TRBJ1-1; 9 nucleotides align to TRBD1. The CDR3 length is 15 residues. The junction had 10 bases not matched to a gene; V was cut back by 6 bases and J by 5 bases. CDR1 is MRHNA, CDR2 SNTAGT, per germline.